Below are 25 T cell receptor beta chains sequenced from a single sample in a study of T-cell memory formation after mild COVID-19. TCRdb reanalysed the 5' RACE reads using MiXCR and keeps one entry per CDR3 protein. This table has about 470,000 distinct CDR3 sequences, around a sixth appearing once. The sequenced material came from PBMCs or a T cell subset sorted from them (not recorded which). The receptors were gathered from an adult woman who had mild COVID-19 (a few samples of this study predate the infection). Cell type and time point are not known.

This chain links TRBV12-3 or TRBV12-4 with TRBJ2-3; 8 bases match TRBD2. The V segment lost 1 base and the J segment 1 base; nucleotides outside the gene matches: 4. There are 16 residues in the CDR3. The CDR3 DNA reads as TGTGCCAGCAGTTTAGAACAACTAGCGGGCACAGATACGCAGTATTTT. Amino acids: CASSLEQLAGTDTQYF.

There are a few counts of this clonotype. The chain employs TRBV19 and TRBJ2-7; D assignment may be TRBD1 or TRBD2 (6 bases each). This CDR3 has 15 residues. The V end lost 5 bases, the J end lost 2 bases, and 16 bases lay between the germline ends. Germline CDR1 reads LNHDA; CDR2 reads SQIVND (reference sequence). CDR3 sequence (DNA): TGTGCCAGTAGTCTAGGGGGGCCAGAAGCCTACGAGCAGTACTTC. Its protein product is CASSLGGPEAYEQYF.

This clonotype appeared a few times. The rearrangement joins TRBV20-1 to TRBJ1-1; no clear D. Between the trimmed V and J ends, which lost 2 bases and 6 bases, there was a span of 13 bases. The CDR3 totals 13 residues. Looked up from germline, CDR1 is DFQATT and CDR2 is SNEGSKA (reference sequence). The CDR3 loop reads CSARWAREAEAFF. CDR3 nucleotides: TGCAGTGCTAGATGGGCCCGTGAAGCTGAAGCTTTCTTT.

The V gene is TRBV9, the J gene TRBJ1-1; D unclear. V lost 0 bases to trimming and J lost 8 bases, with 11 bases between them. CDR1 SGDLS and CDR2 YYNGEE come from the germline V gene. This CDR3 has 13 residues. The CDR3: CASSVDWAREAFF. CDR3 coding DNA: TGTGCCAGCAGCGTAGATTGGGCCAGGGAAGCTTTCTTT.

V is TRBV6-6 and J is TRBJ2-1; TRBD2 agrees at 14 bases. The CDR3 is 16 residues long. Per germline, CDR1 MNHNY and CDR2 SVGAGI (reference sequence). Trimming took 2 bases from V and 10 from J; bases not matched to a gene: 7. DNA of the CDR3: TGTGCCAGCAGTTACCCGGGACTAGCGGGAGTAGGAGAGCAGTTCTTC. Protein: CASSYPGLAGVGEQFF.

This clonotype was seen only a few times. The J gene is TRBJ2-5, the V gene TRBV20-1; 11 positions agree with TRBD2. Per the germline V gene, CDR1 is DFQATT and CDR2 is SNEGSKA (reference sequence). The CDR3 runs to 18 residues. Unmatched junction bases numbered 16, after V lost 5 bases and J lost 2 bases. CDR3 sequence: CSAPDSYSGLAAQETQYF. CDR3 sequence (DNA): TGCAGTGCTCCTGACTCCTACTCGGGACTAGCGGCTCAAGAGACCCAGTACTTC.

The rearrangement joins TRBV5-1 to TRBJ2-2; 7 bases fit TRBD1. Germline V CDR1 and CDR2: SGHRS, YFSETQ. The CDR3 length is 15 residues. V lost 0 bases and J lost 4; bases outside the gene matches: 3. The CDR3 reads CASSLETGSTGELFF. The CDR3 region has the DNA TGCGCCAGCAGCTTGGAGACAGGGAGCACCGGGGAGCTGTTTTTT.

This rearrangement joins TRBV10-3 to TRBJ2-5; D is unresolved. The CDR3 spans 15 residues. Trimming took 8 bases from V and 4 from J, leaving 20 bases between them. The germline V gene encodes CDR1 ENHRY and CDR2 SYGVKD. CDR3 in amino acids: CAISPSEIGLETQYF. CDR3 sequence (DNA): TGTGCCATCTCCCCCAGTGAGATAGGTTTAGAGACCCAGTACTTC.

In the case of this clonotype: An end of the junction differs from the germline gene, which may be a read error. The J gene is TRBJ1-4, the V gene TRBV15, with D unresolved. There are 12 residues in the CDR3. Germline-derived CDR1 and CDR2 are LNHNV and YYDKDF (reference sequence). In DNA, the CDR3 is TGTGCCACCAGCAGAGTCTCCTCAATGGCGGTTTTT. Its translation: CATSRVSSMAVF. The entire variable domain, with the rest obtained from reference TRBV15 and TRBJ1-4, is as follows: DAMVIQNPRYQVTQFGKPVTLSCSQTLNHNVMYWYQQKSSQAPKLLFHYYDKDFNNEADTPDNFQSRRPNTSFCFLDIRSPGLGDTAMYLCATSRVSSMAVFGSGTQLSVL.

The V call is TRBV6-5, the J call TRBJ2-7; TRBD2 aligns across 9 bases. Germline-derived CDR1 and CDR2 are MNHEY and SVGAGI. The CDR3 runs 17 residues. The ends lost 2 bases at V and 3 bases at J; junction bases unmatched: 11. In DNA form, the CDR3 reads TGTGCCAGCAGTTACACCCTGACTAGCGGTGCCCTCTACGAGCAGTACTTC. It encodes CASSYTLTSGALYEQYF.

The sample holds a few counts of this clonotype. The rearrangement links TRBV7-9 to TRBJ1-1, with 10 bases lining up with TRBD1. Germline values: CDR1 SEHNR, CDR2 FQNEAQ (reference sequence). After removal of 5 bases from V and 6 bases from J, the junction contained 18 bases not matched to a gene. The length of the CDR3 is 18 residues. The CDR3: CASSRYSGQGKPFPEAFF. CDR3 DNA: TGTGCCAGCAGCCGATACTCGGGACAGGGGAAACCATTCCCTGAAGCTTTCTTT.

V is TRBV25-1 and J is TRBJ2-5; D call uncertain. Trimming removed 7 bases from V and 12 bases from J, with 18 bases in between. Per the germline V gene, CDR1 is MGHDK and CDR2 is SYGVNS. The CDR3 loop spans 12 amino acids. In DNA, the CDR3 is TGTGCCAGCAACCGGAACGGCAGGCCCAAGTACTTC. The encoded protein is CASNRNGRPKYF. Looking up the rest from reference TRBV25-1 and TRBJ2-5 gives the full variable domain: EADIYQTPRYLVIGTGKKITLECSQTMGHDKMYWYQQDPGMELHLIHYSYGVNSTEKGDLSSESTVSRIRTEHFPLTLESARPSHTSQYLCASNRNGRPKYFGPGTRLLVL.

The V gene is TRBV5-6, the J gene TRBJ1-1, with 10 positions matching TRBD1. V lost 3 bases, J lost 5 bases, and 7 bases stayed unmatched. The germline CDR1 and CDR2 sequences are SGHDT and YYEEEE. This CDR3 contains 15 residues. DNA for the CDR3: TGTGCCAGCAGCTACAGGGACAGGGGTAATACTGAAGCTTTCTTT. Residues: CASSYRDRGNTEAFF. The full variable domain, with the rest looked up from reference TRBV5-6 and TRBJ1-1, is DAGVTQSPTHLIKTRGQQVTLRCSPKSGHDTVSWYQQALGQGPQFIFQYYEEEERQRGNFPDRFSGHQFPNYSSELNVNALLLGDSALYLCASSYRDRGNTEAFFGQGTRLTVV.

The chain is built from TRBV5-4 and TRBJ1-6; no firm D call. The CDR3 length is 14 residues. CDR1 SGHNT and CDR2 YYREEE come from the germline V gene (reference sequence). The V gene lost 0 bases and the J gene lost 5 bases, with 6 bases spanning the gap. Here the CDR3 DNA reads TGTGCCAGCAGCTTGGGCCAGAATAATTCACCCCTCCACTTT. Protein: CASSLGQNNSPLHF.

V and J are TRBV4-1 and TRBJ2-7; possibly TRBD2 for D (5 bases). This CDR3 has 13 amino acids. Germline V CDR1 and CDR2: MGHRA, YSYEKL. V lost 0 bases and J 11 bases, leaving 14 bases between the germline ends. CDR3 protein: CASSQDQDLRKYF. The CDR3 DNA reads TGCGCCAGCAGCCAAGATCAGGACTTAAGAAAGTACTTC.

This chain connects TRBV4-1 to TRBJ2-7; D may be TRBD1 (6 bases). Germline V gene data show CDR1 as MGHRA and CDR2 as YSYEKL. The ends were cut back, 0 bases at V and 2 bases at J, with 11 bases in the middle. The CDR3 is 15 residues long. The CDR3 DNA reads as TGCGCCAGCAGCCAAGAAAGACAGGTAACCTACGAGCAGTACTTC. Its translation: CASSQERQVTYEQYF.

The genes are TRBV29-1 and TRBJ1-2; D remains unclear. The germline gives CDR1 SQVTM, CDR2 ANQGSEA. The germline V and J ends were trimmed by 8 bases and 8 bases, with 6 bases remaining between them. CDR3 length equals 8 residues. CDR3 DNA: TGCAGCCCTGAGGGCTACACCTTC. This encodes CSPEGYTF.

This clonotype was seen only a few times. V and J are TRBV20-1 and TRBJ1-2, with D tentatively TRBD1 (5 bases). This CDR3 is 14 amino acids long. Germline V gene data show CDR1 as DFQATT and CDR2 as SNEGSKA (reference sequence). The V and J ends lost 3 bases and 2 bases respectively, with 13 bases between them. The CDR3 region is CSASPRGKNYGYTF. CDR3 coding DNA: TGCAGTGCTAGCCCCCGGGGGAAGAACTATGGCTACACCTTC.

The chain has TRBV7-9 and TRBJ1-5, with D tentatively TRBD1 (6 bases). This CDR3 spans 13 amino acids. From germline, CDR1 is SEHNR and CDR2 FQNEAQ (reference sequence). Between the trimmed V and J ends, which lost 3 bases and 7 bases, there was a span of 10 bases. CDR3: CASSFGGLQPQHF. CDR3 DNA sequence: TGTGCCAGCAGCTTCGGGGGCCTACAGCCCCAGCATTTT.

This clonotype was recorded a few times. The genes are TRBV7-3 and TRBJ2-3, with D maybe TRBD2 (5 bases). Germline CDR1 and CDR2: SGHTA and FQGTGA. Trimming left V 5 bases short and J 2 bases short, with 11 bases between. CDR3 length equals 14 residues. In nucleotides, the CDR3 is TGTGCCAGCAGCCAACTAGGAGACACAGATACGCAGTATTTT. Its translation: CASSQLGDTDTQYF.

CDR3 sequence (DNA): TGTGCCACAACCGGGACAGCGAACACTGAAGCTTTCTTT. Amino acid sequence: CATTGTANTEAFF. The J gene is TRBJ1-1, the V gene TRBV30; 7 bases are a match to TRBD1. This CDR3 has 13 residues. J gave up 1 base and V 8 bases, and 7 bases lay outside the gene matches. Germline-derived CDR1 and CDR2 are GTSNPN and SVGIG (reference sequence).

DNA for the CDR3: TGTGCCAGCAGCGTAGTAGGTGGGGGAGATACGCAGTATTTT. Translated: CASSVVGGGDTQYF. This chain uses TRBV9 with TRBJ2-3, with D tentatively TRBD1 or TRBD2 (5 bases each). This CDR3 contains 14 residues. V lost 0 bases and J lost 5, with 10 bases in between. The germline CDR1 and CDR2 sequences are SGDLS and YYNGEE.

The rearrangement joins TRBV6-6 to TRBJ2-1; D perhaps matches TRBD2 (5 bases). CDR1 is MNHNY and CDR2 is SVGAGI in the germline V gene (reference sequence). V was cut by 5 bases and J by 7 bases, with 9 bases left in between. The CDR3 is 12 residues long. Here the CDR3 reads CASSPSHNEQFF. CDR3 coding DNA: TGTGCCAGCAGTCCTAGCCATAATGAGCAGTTCTTC.

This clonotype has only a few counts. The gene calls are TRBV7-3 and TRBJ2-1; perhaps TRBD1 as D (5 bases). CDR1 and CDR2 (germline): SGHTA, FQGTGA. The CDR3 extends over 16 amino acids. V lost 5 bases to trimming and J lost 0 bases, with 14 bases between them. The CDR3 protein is CASSPRQGSSYNEQFF. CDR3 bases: TGTGCCAGCAGCCCGCGGCAGGGTAGCTCCTACAATGAGCAGTTCTTC.

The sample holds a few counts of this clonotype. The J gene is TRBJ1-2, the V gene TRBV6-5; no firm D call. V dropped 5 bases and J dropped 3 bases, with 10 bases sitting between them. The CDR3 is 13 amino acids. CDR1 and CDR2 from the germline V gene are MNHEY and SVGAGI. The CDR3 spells CASSRRTDYGYTF. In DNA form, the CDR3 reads TGTGCCAGCAGTAGAAGGACTGACTATGGCTACACCTTC.